This paragraph reports one TCR beta chain. Its target is unknown. This CDR3 spans 16 amino acids. These data are taken from a study of monozygotic twins with inflammatory bowel disease. TCRdb reprocessed the 5' RACE reads and keeps a single row for each CDR3 protein, giving no DNA. The data show about 210,000 distinct CDR3 sequences, and the top ten clones hold around 1.5%. Broader study findings: Some repertoire variability may stem from patients' differing immunosuppressive treatments.

The sequence came from a human donor with ulcerative colitis or Crohn's disease, or a healthy co-twin of an affected twin (not recorded which). What was sequenced was blood. The genes are TRBV12-3 or TRBV12-4 and TRBJ1-2; the D call of TRBD1 rests on TCRdb alone, since no DNA is present to check it. The CDR3 reads CASSSAPGQGNYGYTF.